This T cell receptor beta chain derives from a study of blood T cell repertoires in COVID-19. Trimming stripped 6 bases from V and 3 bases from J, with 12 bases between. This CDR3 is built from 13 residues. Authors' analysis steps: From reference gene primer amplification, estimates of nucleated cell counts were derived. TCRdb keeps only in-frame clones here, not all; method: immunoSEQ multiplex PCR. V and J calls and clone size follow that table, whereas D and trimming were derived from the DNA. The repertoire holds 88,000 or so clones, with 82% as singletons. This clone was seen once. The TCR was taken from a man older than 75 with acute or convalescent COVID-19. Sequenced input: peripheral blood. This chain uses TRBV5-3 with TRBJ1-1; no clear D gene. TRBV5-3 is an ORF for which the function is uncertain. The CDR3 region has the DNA TGTGCCAGAAAGGCCCGGGTGTACACTGAAGCTTTCTTT. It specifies CARKARVYTEAFF.